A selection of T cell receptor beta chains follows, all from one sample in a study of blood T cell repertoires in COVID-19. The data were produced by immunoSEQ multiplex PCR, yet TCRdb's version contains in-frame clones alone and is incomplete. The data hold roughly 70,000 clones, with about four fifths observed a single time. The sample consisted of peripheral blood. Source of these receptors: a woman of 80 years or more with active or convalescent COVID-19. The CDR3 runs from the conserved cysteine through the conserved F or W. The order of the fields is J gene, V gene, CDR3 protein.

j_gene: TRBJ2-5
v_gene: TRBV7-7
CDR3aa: CASSSGETQYF

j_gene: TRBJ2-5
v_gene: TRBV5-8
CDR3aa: CASSCQGCETQYF

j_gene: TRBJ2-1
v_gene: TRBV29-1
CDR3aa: CSVVRLAGGQFF

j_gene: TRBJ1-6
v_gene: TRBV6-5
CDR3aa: CASSLTGNSPLHF

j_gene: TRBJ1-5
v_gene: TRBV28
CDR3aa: CASSWQGAARQPQHF

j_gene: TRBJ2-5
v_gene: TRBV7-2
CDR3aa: CASTHLWTGETQYF

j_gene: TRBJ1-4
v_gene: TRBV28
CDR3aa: CASKGGGGEKLFF

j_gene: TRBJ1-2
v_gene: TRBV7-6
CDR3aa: CASSPLQGIYGYTF

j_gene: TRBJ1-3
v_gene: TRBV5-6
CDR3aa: CASTGTGSSGNTIYF

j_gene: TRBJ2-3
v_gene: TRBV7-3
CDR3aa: CASSLIGGGDTQYF

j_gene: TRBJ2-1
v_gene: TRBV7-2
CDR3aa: CASIKSGTGTYEQFF

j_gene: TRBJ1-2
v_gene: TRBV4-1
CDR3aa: CASSQDTGANYGYTF

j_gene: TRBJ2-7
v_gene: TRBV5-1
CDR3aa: CASSSLGSGSVRYEQYF

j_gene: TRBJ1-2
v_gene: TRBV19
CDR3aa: CASSTVQGYGYTF

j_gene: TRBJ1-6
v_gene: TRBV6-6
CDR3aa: CASSLGQYVVTLHF

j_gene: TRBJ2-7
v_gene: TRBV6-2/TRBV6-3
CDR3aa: CASSPGGVGWGQYF

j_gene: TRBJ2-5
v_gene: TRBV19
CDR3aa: CASSSQGAETQYF

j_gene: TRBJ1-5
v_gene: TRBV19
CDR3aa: CASSTGQPQVNQPQHF

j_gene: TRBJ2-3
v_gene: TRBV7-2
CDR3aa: CASSLTSGGTDTQYF

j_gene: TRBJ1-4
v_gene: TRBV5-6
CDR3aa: CASSRGVEEKLFF

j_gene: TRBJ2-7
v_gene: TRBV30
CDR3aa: CAWSVNGQGSYF

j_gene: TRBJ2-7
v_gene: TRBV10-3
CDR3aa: CAISETYEQYF

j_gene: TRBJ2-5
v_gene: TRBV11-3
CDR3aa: CASHWGGQGDTQYF

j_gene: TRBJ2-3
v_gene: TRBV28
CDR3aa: CASSLWGRLAASTDTQYF

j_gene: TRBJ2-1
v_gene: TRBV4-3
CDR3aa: CASSQALAGGVGEQFF

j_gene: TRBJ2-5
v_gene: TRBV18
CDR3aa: CASAKTPAETQYF

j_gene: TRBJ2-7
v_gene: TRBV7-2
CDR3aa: CASSVAGPPREQYF

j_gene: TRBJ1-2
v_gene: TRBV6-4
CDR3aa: CASSGRTASGYGYTF

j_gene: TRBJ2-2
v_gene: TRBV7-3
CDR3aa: CASSRQGPNTGELFF

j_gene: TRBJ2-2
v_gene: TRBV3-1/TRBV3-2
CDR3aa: CASSHQGSSNTGELFF

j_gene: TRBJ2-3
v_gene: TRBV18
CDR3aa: CASSPPTGDPRTDTQYF

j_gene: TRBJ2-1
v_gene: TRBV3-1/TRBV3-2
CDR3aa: CASSPGGGALRTSYNEQFF

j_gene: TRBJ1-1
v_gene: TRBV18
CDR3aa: CASSPGQGGEAFF

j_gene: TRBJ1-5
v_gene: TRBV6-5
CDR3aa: CASSYMGHSNQPQHF

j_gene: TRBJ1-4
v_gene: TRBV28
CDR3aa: CASQGGQPNEKLFF

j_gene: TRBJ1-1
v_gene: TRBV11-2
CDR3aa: CASSIGQGLFTEAFF

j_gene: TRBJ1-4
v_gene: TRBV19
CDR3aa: CASRVGALATNEKLFF

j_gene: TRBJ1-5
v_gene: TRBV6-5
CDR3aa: CASSSRAGVVQPQHF

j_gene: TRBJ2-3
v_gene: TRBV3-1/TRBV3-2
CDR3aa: CASSQGGAGTDTQYF

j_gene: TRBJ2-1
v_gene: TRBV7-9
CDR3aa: CASSPISGGTVDNEQFF